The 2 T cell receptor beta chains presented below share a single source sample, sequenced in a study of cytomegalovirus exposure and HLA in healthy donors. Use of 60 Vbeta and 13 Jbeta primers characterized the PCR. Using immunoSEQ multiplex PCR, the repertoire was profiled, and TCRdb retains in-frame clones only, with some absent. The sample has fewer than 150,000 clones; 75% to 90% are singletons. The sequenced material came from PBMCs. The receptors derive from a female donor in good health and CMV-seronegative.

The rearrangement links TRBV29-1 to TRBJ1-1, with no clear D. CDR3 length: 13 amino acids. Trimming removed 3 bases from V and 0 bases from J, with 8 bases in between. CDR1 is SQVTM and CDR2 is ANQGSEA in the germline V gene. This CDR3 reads CSVEGRMNTEAFF. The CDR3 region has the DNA TGCAGCGTTGAGGGCAGAATGAACACTGAAGCTTTCTTT.

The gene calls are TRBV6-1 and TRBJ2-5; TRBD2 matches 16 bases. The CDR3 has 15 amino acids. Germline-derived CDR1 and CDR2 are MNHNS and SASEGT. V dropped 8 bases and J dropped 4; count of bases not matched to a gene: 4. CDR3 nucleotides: TGTGCCAGCGGGGGACTAGCGGGGGGGGCAGAGACCCAGTACTTC. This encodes CASGGLAGGAETQYF.